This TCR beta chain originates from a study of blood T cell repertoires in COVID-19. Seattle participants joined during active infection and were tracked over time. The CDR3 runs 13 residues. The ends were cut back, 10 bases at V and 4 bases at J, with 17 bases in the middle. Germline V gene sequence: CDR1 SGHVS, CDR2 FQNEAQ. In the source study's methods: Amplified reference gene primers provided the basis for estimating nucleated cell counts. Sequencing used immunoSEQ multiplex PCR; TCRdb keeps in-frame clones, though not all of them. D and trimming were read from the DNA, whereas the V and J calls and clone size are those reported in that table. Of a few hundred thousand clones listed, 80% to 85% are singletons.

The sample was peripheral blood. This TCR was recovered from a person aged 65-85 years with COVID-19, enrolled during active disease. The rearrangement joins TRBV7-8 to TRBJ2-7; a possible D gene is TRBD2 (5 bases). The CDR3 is CAISMTGTYEQYF. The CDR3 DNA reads TGTGCCATATCGATGACGGGAACTTACGAGCAGTACTTC. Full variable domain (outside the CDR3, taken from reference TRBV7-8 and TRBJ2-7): GAGVSQSPRYKVAKRGQDVALRCDPISGHVSLFWYQQALGQGPEFLTYFQNEAQLDKSGLPSDRFFAERPEGSVSTLKIQRTQQEDSAVYLCAISMTGTYEQYFGPGTRLTVT.